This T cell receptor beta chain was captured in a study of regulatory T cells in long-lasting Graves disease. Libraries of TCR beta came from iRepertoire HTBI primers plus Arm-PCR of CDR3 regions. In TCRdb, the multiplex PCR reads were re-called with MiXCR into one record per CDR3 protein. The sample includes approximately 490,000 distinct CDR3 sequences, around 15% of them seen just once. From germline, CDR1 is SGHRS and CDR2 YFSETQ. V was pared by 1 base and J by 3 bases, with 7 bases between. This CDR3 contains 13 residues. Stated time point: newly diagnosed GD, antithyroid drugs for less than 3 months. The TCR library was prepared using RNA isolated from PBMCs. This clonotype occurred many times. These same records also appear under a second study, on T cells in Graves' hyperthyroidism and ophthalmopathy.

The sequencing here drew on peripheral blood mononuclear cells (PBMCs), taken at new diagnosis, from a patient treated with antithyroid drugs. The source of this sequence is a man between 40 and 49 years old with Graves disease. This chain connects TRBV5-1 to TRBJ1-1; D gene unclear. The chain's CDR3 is CASSLLLDTEAFF. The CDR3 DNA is TGCGCCAGCAGCTTGTTATTGGACACTGAAGCTTTCTTT.